Presented here are 30 T cell receptor beta chains from one specimen sequenced in a study of CD8 T cells in ankylosing spondylitis. These receptors have no known antigen. TCRdb recomputed calls from the 5' RACE reads with MiXCR, one row per CDR3 protein. Found here are about 500,000 distinct CDR3 sequences, approximately 11% of them singletons; the top ten hold approximately 6.2%. General observations from the study: In ankylosing spondylitis blood, a motif of roughly 8 highly homologous TCR beta variants appeared characteristic.

Sequencing was carried out using blood, either unsorted or a sorted T cell fraction (not recorded which). These receptors all stem from a male donor with ankylosing spondylitis.

This clonotype was counted a few times. The rearrangement joins TRBV7-6 to TRBJ2-2; D call uncertain. CDR1 is SGHVS, CDR2 FNYEAQ, per germline. Trimming cost V 5 bases and J 1 base, with 8 bases left between them. The CDR3 length is 14 residues. In DNA, the CDR3 is TGTGCCAGCAGCATGTCTGAGAACACCGGGGAGCTGTTTTTT. Translation gives CASSMSENTGELFF. Full variable domain (remainder filled in from reference TRBV7-6 and TRBJ2-2): GAGVSQSPRYKVTKRGQDVALRCDPISGHVSLYWYRQALGQGPEFLTYFNYEAQQDKSGLPNDRFSAERPEGSISTLTIQRTEQRDSAMYRCASSMSENTGELFFGEGSRLTVL.

The chain couples TRBV11-3 to TRBJ2-1, with 9 positions matching TRBD2. CDR3 length equals 16 residues. V trimming: 5 bases; J trimming: 6 bases; junction bases outside the gene matches: 11. Germline lookup yields CDR1 SGHNT and CDR2 YENEEA. CDR3 amino acids: CASSPLGGGRGNEQFF. CDR3 coding DNA: TGTGCCAGCAGCCCACTGGGGGGCGGGAGGGGCAATGAGCAGTTCTTC.

This chain connects TRBV20-1 to TRBJ2-7; possible D gene TRBD2, 5 bases. This CDR3 spans 13 amino acids. Germline lookup yields CDR1 DFQATT and CDR2 SNEGSKA (reference sequence). Trimming removed 1 base from V and 2 bases from J, with 9 bases in between. The CDR3 nucleotides are TGCAGTGCTAGAGTCCCAGCGGCCTACGAGCAGTACTTC. This encodes CSARVPAAYEQYF.

Many counts were recorded for this clonotype. The chain recombines TRBV7-9 with TRBJ2-2; possibly TRBD2 for D (6 bases). The CDR3 length is 15 residues. Germline V gives CDR1 SEHNR, CDR2 FQNEAQ (reference sequence). V dropped 3 bases and J dropped 6 bases, with 14 bases sitting between them. The CDR3 reads CASSLLLAGPGELFF. The CDR3 DNA reads TGTGCCAGCAGCTTGTTGTTGGCGGGACCCGGGGAGCTGTTTTTT.

This clonotype was observed a handful of times. The J gene is TRBJ1-2, the V gene TRBV20-1; no firm D call. Germline CDR1 is DFQATT and CDR2 is SNEGSKA (reference sequence). The CDR3 is 14 residues long. Trimming stripped 3 bases from V and 0 bases from J, with 11 bases between. The CDR3 bases are TGCAGTGCTAGGATCCAGTACTCTAACTATGGCTACACCTTC. Its protein product is CSARIQYSNYGYTF.

This clonotype was seen ten or more times. The chain has TRBV2 and TRBJ2-3; D ambiguous. V lost 7 bases and J lost 5, with 7 bases in between. This CDR3 contains 11 residues. Germline assignment: CDR1 SNHLY and CDR2 FYNNEI. The CDR3 DNA sequence: TGTGCCAGCATGAACGGAGATACGCAGTATTTT. Residues: CASMNGDTQYF.

The chain combines TRBV9 with TRBJ2-7, with D perhaps being TRBD1 or TRBD2 (5 bases each). Germline V lookup: CDR1 SGDLS, CDR2 YYNGEE. This CDR3 spans 14 amino acids. V lost 4 bases and J 1 base, leaving 12 bases between the germline ends. The CDR3 protein is CASSPGTESYEQYV. The CDR3, as DNA: TGTGCCAGCAGCCCGGGGACGGAATCCTACGAGCAGTACGTC.

This clonotype was counted between two and nine times. The rearrangement uses TRBV29-1 and TRBJ2-3; D may be TRBD1 (6 bases). This CDR3 contains 13 residues. Trimming shortened V by 6 bases and J by 3 bases, and 13 bases separated the two germline ends. CDR1 and CDR2 (germline): SQVTM, ANQGSEA. This CDR3 reads CSVEGVITDTQYF. CDR3 DNA: TGCAGCGTCGAGGGGGTTATAACAGATACGCAGTATTTT.

This clonotype was picked up a small number of times. The gene calls are TRBV5-6 and TRBJ1-5; D is perhaps TRBD1 (6 bases). The CDR3 runs to 14 residues. Germline CDR1 and CDR2: SGHDT and YYEEEE. V shed 4 bases and J shed 6 bases, with 14 bases lying between them. Here the CDR3 DNA reads TGTGCCAGCAGCCGAGGACGGGGGGCTCAGCCCCAGCATTTT. It encodes CASSRGRGAQPQHF.

The chain combines TRBV20-1 with TRBJ1-5, with 8 nucleotides matching TRBD1. The V and J ends lost 3 bases and 7 bases, in that order; junction bases with no gene match: 5. The CDR3 extends over 13 amino acids. CDR1 and CDR2 (germline): DFQATT, SNEGSKA (reference sequence). The CDR3 sequence: CSASQGAGQPQHF. The CDR3 bases are TGCAGTGCTAGCCAGGGGGCAGGCCAGCCCCAGCATTTT.

The chain carries TRBV2 and TRBJ2-1, with D hard to call. V was pared by 0 bases and J by 10 bases, with 4 bases between. Germline CDR1 is SNHLY and CDR2 is FYNNEI. The length of the CDR3 is 11 residues. CDR3 nucleotides: TGTGCCAGCAGTGAAGCAAGAGAGCAGTTCTTC. Translation: CASSEAREQFF.

The chain has TRBV7-2 and TRBJ2-7; 9 bases line up with TRBD2. V lost 1 base to trimming and J lost 5 bases; unmatched junction nucleotides: 6. Germline lookup yields CDR1 SGHTA and CDR2 FQGNSA. The CDR3 runs 15 residues. The CDR3 sequence is CASSLVAGGPHEQYV. CDR3 sequence (DNA): TGTGCCAGCAGCTTAGTGGCGGGAGGGCCCCACGAGCAGTACGTC.

The V gene is TRBV7-8, the J gene TRBJ2-7, with a tentative D call TRBD2 (6 bases). The CDR3 contains 16 residues. V lost 8 bases to trimming and J lost 1 base, with 21 bases between them. The germline V gene has CDR1 SGHVS and CDR2 FQNEAQ. The CDR3 region is CASGRFGGIASYEQYV. The CDR3 DNA reads as TGTGCCAGCGGCCGATTCGGCGGGATTGCGTCCTACGAGCAGTACGTC.

This clonotype was counted only a few times. This sequence joins TRBV20-1 and TRBJ2-7; D is undetermined. This CDR3 spans 12 amino acids. Per the germline V gene, CDR1 is DFQATT and CDR2 is SNEGSKA (reference sequence). V was shortened by 5 bases and J by 2 bases, with 10 bases between the two germline ends. This CDR3 reads CSASDGTYEQYF. The CDR3 coding sequence is TGCAGTGCTTCCGACGGAACCTACGAGCAGTACTTC.

Regarding this clonotype: One end of the junction does not line up with germline, which may come from a read error. J is TRBJ2-5 and V is TRBV20-1; the match to TRBD2 covers 8 bases. Germline V CDR1 and CDR2: DFQATT, SNEGSKA (reference sequence). The CDR3 sequence is 14 residues long. DNA of the CDR3: TGCAGTGTTAGAGTGAGCGGGAGAAGCGAGACCCAGTACTTC. This gives the protein CSVRVSGRSETQYF.

A remark on this clonotype: A much larger clone is a single base away; this may be a read error. The rearrangement uses TRBV3-1 and TRBJ2-1, with D possibly matching TRBD1 (6 bases). This CDR3 is 14 amino acids long. Germline values: CDR1 LGHDT, CDR2 YNNKEL (reference sequence). For the CDR3, the DNA is TGTGCCAGCAGCCAAGTTGTAGGGGGTAATGATCAGTTCTTC. It codes for CASSQVVGGNDQFF.

V gene TRBV20-1 combines with J gene TRBJ2-7, with D perhaps TRBD1 (6 bases). Germline values: CDR1 DFQATT, CDR2 SNEGSKA (reference sequence). The CDR3 length is 14 residues. The V end was cut by 3 bases, the J end by 5 bases, with 17 bases between. CDR3 sequence reads: CSARPLRGPNEQYF. As DNA, the CDR3 is TGCAGTGCTAGGCCTCTCAGGGGTCCAAACGAGCAGTACTTC.

This rearrangement joins TRBV15 to TRBJ2-1, with a weak D call TRBD2 (5 bases). Germline V lookup: CDR1 LNHNV, CDR2 YYDKDF (reference sequence). Trimming stripped 0 bases from V and 10 bases from J, with 16 bases between. The CDR3 covers 15 residues. CDR3 nucleotides: TGTGCCACCAGCAGAGATCCGGGTGTTGAGCGGGAGCAGTTCTTC. Residues: CATSRDPGVEREQFF. Supplemented by reference TRBV15 and TRBJ2-1, the full variable domain reads DAMVIQNPRYQVTQFGKPVTLSCSQTLNHNVMYWYQQKSSQAPKLLFHYYDKDFNNEADTPDNFQSRRPNTSFCFLDIRSPGLGDTAMYLCATSRDPGVEREQFFGPGTRLTVL.

This clonotype has just a few counts. The chain couples TRBV29-1 to TRBJ1-1; 11 positions match TRBD1. With 7 bases clipped from V and 1 base from J, the junction kept 11 bases outside the gene matches. Germline V CDR1 and CDR2: SQVTM, ANQGSEA. This CDR3 region has 16 residues. This CDR3 reads CSGRTGGVLRNTEAFF. CDR3 DNA: TGCAGCGGACGGACAGGGGGCGTTCTTAGGAACACTGAAGCTTTCTTT.

The chain uses TRBV6-4 and TRBJ1-2; 7 nucleotides align to TRBD1. CDR3 length equals 13 residues. J lost 8 bases, V lost 4 bases, and 7 bases had no gene match. Germline CDR1 MRHNA, CDR2 SNTAGT. CDR3 nucleotide sequence: TGTGCCAGCAGTGCCGACAGGGTCTCCGGCTACACCTTC. This encodes CASSADRVSGYTF.

In its sample, this clonotype was seen many times. The chain recombines TRBV7-2 with TRBJ1-6; no definite D call. The V and J ends lost 5 bases and 6 bases respectively, with 5 bases between them. This CDR3 contains 12 residues. The germline gives CDR1 SGHTA, CDR2 FQGNSA. CDR3 region: CASSQRNSPLHF. The CDR3 region has the DNA TGTGCCAGCAGCCAGCGTAATTCACCCCTCCACTTT.

This clonotype was observed many times. The rearrangement uses TRBV12-3 or TRBV12-4 and TRBJ2-3; D is unresolved. The CDR3 consists of 12 residues. Trimming took off 5 bases at V and 6 bases at J, with 9 bases between the two ends. CDR3 protein: CASSPPFDTQYF. For the CDR3, the DNA is TGTGCCAGCAGTCCCCCATTTGATACGCAGTATTTT.

There are a few counts of this clonotype. This chain uses TRBV11-2 with TRBJ1-6; D may be TRBD1 (6 bases). CDR3 length: 14 residues. Germline loops: CDR1 SGHAT, CDR2 FQNNGV. V was cut by 3 bases and J by 11 bases, with 14 bases left in between. The CDR3, as DNA: TGTGCCAGCAGCTTTGGACAGCCGCCGGCACCCCTCCACTTT. As protein: CASSFGQPPAPLHF.

This clonotype was detected ten times or more. The rearrangement links TRBV15 to TRBJ2-5; a possible D gene is TRBD1 (6 bases). Between the trimmed V and J ends, which lost 1 base and 0 bases, there was a span of 6 bases. Germline assignment: CDR1 LNHNV and CDR2 YYDKDF (reference sequence). The CDR3 has 14 amino acids. In nucleotides, the CDR3 is TGTGCCACCAGCAGAGGGGACAACCAAGAGACCCAGTACTTC. It encodes CATSRGDNQETQYF.

This clonotype was found a few times. The chain carries TRBV10-2 and TRBJ2-5, with 8 bases identical to TRBD1. There are 13 residues in the CDR3. Germline V gene data show CDR1 as WSHSY and CDR2 as SAAADI. The trim removed 5 bases at V and 4 bases at J, leaving 3 bases unmatched. Written as DNA, the CDR3 is TGCGCCAGCAGTCAGGGGGCTCGAGAGACCCAGTACTTC. Its protein is CASSQGARETQYF.

The rearrangement links TRBV6-2 or TRBV6-3 to TRBJ2-7; 7 nucleotides match TRBD2. This CDR3 comprises 13 residues. The V gene's germline CDR1 is MNHEY and CDR2 SVGEGT. Trimming at V came to 8 bases and at J to 2 bases, leaving 6 bases not matched to a gene. The DNA of the CDR3 is TGTGCCAGCCGTGGGACTACTGCCTACGAGCAGTACGTC. Amino acids: CASRGTTAYEQYV.

This clonotype was found a few times. The rearrangement links TRBV12-3 or TRBV12-4 to TRBJ2-5; 7 bases line up with TRBD1. Germline trimming cut 6 bases from V and 5 bases from J; bases unmatched to any gene: 6. The CDR3 length is 13 residues. CDR3 coding DNA: TGTGCCAGCAGCTCCGGGACAGATGAGACCCAGTACTTC. Translating it yields CASSSGTDETQYF.

The CDR3 nucleotides read TGTGCCAGCAGCCAAGATGCAGGCGCAAAGAATCCACCCCTCCACTTT. This gives the protein CASSQDAGAKNPPLHF. This chain links TRBV3-1 with TRBJ1-6; D remains unclear. V was clipped by 0 bases and J by 11 bases, with 17 bases between them. Germline loops: CDR1 LGHDT, CDR2 YNNKEL (reference sequence). The CDR3 extends over 16 amino acids.

This rearrangement joins TRBV20-1 to TRBJ2-2; 9 nucleotides agree with TRBD2. The CDR3 is made up of 14 amino acids. CDR1 is DFQATT and CDR2 is SNEGSKA in the germline V gene (reference sequence). The ends lost 4 bases at V and 6 bases at J; junction bases unmatched: 6. The CDR3 DNA follows: TGCAGTGCTAAAATAGCGGGAGAAGCCGGGGAGCTGTTTTTT. Its translation is CSAKIAGEAGELFF.

The table lists this clonotype with many counts. The genes are TRBV7-9 and TRBJ1-1; D perhaps matches TRBD1 (5 bases). Germline assignment: CDR1 SEHNR and CDR2 FQNEAQ (reference sequence). This CDR3 is built from 12 residues. V lost 7 bases and J 6 bases, leaving 12 bases between the germline ends. The CDR3 sequence is CASTGGGAEAFF. CDR3 nucleotides: TGTGCCAGCACGGGTGGGGGGGCTGAAGCTTTCTTT.